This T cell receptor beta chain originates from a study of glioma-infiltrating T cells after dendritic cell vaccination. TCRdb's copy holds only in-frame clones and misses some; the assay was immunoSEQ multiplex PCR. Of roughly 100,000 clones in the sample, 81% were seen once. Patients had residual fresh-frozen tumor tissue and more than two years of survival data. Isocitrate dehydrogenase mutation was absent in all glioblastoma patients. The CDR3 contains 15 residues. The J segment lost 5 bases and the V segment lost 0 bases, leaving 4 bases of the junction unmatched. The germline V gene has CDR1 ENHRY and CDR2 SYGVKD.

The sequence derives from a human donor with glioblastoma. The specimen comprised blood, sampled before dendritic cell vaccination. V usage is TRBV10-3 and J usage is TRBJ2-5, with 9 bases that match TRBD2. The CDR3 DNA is TGTGCCATCAGTGAGTCGACTAGCGGCCGGGAGACCCAGTACTTC. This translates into CAISESTSGRETQYF.